These 8 T cell receptor beta chains came from one sample sequenced in a study of blood T cell repertoires in COVID-19. Libraries were prepared by immunoSEQ multiplex PCR; TCRdb keeps only in-frame clonotypes and omits some of them. The sample shows a few hundred thousand clones, 80% to 90% of them seen only once. Sequencing was done on a sample of peripheral blood. The receptors derive from a woman in her twenties or thirties with active or convalescent COVID-19.

V and J are TRBV2 and TRBJ2-1, with TRBD1 identical over 8 bases. The germline gives CDR1 SNHLY, CDR2 FYNNEI. The CDR3 is 11 residues long. V was clipped by 2 bases and J by 16 bases; unmatched bases: 4. The CDR3 DNA follows: TGTGCCAGCAGTGAACAGGGGGCAGGTTTCTTC. Residues: CASSEQGAGFF.

This chain links TRBV4-2 with TRBJ2-3; 7 nucleotides match TRBD2. The junction had 5 bases not matched to a gene; V was cut back by 1 base and J by 1 base. This CDR3 region has 16 residues. Looked up from germline, CDR1 is LGHNA and CDR2 is YNFKEQ. CDR3 sequence reads: CASSQGSSGGTDTQYF. Here the CDR3 DNA reads TGTGCCAGCAGCCAAGGAAGCAGCGGGGGCACAGATACGCAGTATTTT.

In this sample, this clone turned up once. The V gene is TRBV24-1, the J gene TRBJ2-5, with 7 positions matching TRBD1. The CDR3 contains 15 residues. V dropped 4 bases and J dropped 1; count of bases not matched to a gene: 5. Germline CDR1 KGHDR, CDR2 SFDVKD. CDR3 in DNA: TGTGCCACCAGTGACTACACAGGGGCCCAAGAGACCCAGTACTTC. It codes for CATSDYTGAQETQYF.

The chain joins TRBV21-1 to TRBJ2-5; the table's D call TRBD1 went unverified against the DNA. TRBV21-1 counts as a pseudogene. This CDR3 has 13 residues. As DNA, the CDR3 is TGTGCCAGCACGAAGGACAGGGACGAGACCCAGTACTTC. Its translation: CASTKDRDETQYF.

The chain recombines TRBV28 with TRBJ2-3; no firm D call. Trimming shortened V by 3 bases and J by 0 bases, and 10 bases separated the two germline ends. The germline V gene encodes CDR1 MDHEN and CDR2 SYDVKM. This CDR3 contains 15 residues. CDR3 sequence reads: CASSFSGRSTDTQYF. The CDR3 DNA reads TGTGCCAGCAGTTTCTCGGGTCGGAGCACAGATACGCAGTATTTT. Full variable domain (remainder filled in from reference TRBV28 and TRBJ2-3): DVKVTQSSRYLVKRTGEKVFLECVQDMDHENMFWYRQDPGLGLRLIYFSYDVKMKEKGDIPEGYSVSREKKERFSLILESASTNQTSMYLCASSFSGRSTDTQYFGPGTRLTVL.

This clone was seen more than once but under ten times. This chain uses TRBV6-5 with TRBJ1-1; D not resolved. Germline V gives CDR1 MNHEY, CDR2 SVGAGI. The CDR3 totals 12 residues. V was shortened by 10 bases and J by 4 bases, with 13 bases between the two germline ends. The CDR3 nucleotides are TGTGCCACCTACTCGGGAGGCACTGAAGCTTTCTTT. It translates to CATYSGGTEAFF.

The CDR3 sequence is CASSQARQGLHQPQHF. The CDR3 DNA reads as TGTGCCAGCAGCCAAGCGCGACAGGGCCTCCATCAGCCCCAGCATTTT. The V gene is TRBV14, the J gene TRBJ1-5; 7 bases are a match to TRBD1. Germline V CDR1 and CDR2: SGHDN, FVKESK. The CDR3 covers 16 residues. V dropped 1 base and J dropped 5; count of bases not matched to a gene: 8.

The V call is TRBV7-9, the J call TRBJ1-3; TRBD1 matches at 8 bases. The CDR3 extends over 14 amino acids. V lost 4 bases, J lost 2 bases, and 1 base stayed unmatched. The germline CDR1 and CDR2 sequences are SEHNR and FQNEAQ (reference sequence). The CDR3 protein is CASSSDRAGNTIYF. DNA for the CDR3: TGTGCCAGCAGCTCGGACAGGGCTGGAAACACCATATATTTT.